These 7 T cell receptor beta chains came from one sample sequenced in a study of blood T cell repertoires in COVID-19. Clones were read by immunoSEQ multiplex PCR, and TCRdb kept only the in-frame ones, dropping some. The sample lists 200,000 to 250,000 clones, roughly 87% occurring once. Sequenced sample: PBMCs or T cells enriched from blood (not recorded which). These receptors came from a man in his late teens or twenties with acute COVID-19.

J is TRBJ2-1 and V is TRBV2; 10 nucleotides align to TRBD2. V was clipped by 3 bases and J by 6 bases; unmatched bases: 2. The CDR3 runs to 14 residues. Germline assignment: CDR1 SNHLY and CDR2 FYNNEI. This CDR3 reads CASSDLAGVNEQFF. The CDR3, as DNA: TGTGCCAGCAGTGACCTAGCGGGAGTCAATGAGCAGTTCTTC.

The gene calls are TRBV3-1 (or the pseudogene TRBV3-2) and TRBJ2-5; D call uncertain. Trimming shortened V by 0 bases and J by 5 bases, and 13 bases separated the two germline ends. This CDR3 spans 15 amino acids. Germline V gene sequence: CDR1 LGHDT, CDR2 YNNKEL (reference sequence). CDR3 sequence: CASSQDNKASETQYF. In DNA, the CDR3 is TGTGCCAGCAGCCAAGATAATAAAGCGAGTGAGACCCAGTACTTC.

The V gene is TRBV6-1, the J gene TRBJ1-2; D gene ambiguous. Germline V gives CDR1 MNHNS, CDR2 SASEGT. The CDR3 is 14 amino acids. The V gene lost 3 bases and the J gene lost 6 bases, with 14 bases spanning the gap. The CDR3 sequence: CASSESGTRDGYTF. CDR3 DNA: TGTGCCAGCAGTGAGTCAGGTACTCGCGATGGCTACACCTTC.

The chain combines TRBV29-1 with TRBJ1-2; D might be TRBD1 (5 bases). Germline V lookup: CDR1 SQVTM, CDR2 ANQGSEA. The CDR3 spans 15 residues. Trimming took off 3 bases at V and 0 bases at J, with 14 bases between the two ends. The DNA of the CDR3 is TGCAGCGTTGAGGATTCAGGGTTCACTAACTATGGCTACACCTTC. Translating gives CSVEDSGFTNYGYTF.

CDR3 DNA: TGTGCCAGCAGCTTAGGCCTAGGAACTGAGCAGTTCTTC. Its protein product is CASSLGLGTEQFF. The chain is built from TRBV13 and TRBJ2-1, with unresolved D. The germline V and J ends were trimmed by 0 bases and 9 bases, with 9 bases remaining between them. This CDR3 is 13 amino acids long. Germline CDR1 is PRHDT and CDR2 is FYEKMQ (reference sequence).

The CDR3 reads CASSLSWGDTEAFF. CDR3 sequence (DNA): TGTGCCAGCAGCTTGTCTTGGGGGGACACTGAAGCTTTCTTT. The chain is built from TRBV7-9 and TRBJ1-1, with D perhaps TRBD1 (5 bases). V shed 3 bases and J shed 3 bases, with 11 bases lying between them. This CDR3 region has 14 residues. CDR1 is SEHNR and CDR2 is FQNEAQ in the germline V gene (reference sequence).

The CDR3 loop is CASSLDGIEQFF. The CDR3 nucleotides read TGTGCCAGCAGCTTAGACGGGATTGAGCAGTTCTTC. This chain uses TRBV7-3 with TRBJ2-1; a weak D match, TRBD2 (5 bases). The ends were cut back, 2 bases at V and 9 bases at J, with 8 bases in the middle. From germline, CDR1 is SGHTA and CDR2 FQGTGA. The CDR3 is made up of 12 amino acids.